This T cell receptor (beta chain) was retrieved from a study of OX40 agonist ivuxolimab in advanced cancers. Study summary: Antecedent anti-PD-1, anti-PD-L1 or anti-CTLA-4 therapy was permissible, with approximately 44% having received some.

In the case of this clone: What it binds is unknown.

The study, taken as a whole, reports: Patients with a partial response at 0.1-3.0 mg/kg had among the lowest clonal expansion.

Germline values: CDR1 MNHEY, CDR2 SVGAGI. Trimming took off 2 bases at V and 4 bases at J, with 17 bases between the two ends. This CDR3 comprises 16 residues. The repertoire was sequenced with immunoSEQ multiplex PCR; TCRdb's copy has only in-frame clones and lacks some. The repertoire includes just under 45,000 clones, roughly 78% of them detected once, and around 4% sits in the top ten. The chain recombines TRBV6-5 with TRBJ1-1; a weak D match, TRBD1 (5 bases). The sample here was CD4+ or CD8+ T cells sorted from blood, taken in a trial of the OX40 agonist ivuxolimab. The sequence derives from an adult with an advanced solid tumor such as melanoma, head and neck, liver or kidney cancer. The CDR3 sequence: CASSYGRTRVSTEAFF. As DNA, the CDR3 is TGTGCCAGCAGTTACGGGAGGACAAGGGTGAGCACTGAAGCTTTCTTT.